The clone carrying this TCR beta chain was seen only a few times. Its antigen is still unknown. The source of the sample is a study of T cells after yellow fever vaccination. General study points: FACS-sorted repertoires could contain abundant clonotypes contaminating from the bulk population. Subsequent to the booster, the majority of primary-vaccination clones reappeared (around 96% CD4, approximately 85% CD8).

Each CDR3 protein is one row after TCRdb ran MiXCR on the 5' RACE reads. The repertoire includes roughly 250,000 distinct CDR3 sequences, 10% to 15% of them detected once, and about 0.51% sits in the top ten. The CDR3 is 13 residues long. The V end lost 5 bases, the J end lost 6 bases, and 13 bases lay between the germline ends. From germline, CDR1 is SGHRS and CDR2 YFSETQ. Sample: CD4+ T cells sorted from PBMCs, taken 45 days after the yellow fever booster vaccination. This clonotype was obtained from a man between 25 and 39 years old who received the YFV17D yellow fever vaccine. The V and J genes are TRBV5-1 and TRBJ2-3; D remains unclear. DNA for the CDR3: TGCGCCAGCAGGACTCTAGTTGGGGATACGCAGTATTTT. Protein product: CASRTLVGDTQYF.